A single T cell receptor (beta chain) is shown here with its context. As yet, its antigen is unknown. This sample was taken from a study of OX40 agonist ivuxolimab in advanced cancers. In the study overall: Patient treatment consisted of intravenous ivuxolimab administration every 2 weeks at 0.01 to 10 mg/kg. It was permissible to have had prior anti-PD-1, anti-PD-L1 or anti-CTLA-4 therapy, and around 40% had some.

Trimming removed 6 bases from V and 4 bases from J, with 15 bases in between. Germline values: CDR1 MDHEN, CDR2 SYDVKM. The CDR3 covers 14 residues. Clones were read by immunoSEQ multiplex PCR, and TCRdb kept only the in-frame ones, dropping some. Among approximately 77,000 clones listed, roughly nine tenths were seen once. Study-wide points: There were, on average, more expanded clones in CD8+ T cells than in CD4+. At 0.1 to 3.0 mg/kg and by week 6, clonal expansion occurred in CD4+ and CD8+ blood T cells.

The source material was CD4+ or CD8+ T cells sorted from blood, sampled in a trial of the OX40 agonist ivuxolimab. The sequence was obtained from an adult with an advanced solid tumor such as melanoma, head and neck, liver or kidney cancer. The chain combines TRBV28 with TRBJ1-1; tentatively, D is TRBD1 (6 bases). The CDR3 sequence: CASSEGGGSTEAFF. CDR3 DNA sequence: TGTGCCAGCAGCGAGGGGGGTGGGAGCACTGAAGCTTTCTTT.